This T cell receptor (beta chain) came from a study of T cell clonotyping in hematopoietic cell transplantation. V shed 2 bases and J shed 0 bases, with 14 bases lying between them. From germline, CDR1 is LNHDA and CDR2 SQIVND (reference sequence). This CDR3 is built from 17 residues. The method was immunoSEQ multiplex PCR; TCRdb's version includes in-frame clones alone and lacks a portion of them. The sample lists about 70,000 clones; around 94% were seen once. The sample comprised peripheral blood mononuclear cells. This sequence joins TRBV19 and TRBJ1-3; tentatively, D is TRBD1 (5 bases). The sequence was obtained from a man aged 50 to 59 in good health. Some clones in this sample may be carry-over from other donors' samples. CDR3: CASSISGGISSGNTIYF. The CDR3 nucleotides read TGTGCCAGTAGTATATCCGGGGGGATTAGCTCTGGAAACACCATATATTTT.